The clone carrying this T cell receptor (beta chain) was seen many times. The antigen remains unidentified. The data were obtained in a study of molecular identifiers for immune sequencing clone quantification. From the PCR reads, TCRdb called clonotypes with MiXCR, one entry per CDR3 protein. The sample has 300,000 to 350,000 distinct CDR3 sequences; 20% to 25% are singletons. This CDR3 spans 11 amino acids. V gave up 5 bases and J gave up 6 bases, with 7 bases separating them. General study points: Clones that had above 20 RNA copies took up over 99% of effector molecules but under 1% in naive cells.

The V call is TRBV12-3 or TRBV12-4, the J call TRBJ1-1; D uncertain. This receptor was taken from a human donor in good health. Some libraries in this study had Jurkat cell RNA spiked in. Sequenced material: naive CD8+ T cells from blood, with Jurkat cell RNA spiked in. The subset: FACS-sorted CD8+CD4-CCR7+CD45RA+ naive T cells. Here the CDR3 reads CASSRGSEAFF. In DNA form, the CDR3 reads TGTGCCAGCAGTCGGGGTTCTGAAGCTTTCTTT.